This TCR beta chain comes out of a study of CD8 T cells in ankylosing spondylitis. Study results and limitations: Earlier literature documents some of the motif variants in reactive arthritis synovial fluid and blood. Made up of several highly homologous variants, a TCR beta motif appeared characteristic of ankylosing spondylitis blood. Enrichment of disease-linked clones was reportedly significant in matched ankylosing spondylitis synovial fluid.

Only a few counts were recorded for this clonotype. The antigen is not known. With molecular barcodes, quantitative 5'-RACE was used to make the TCR beta libraries. One entry per CDR3 protein, called by TCRdb with MiXCR from the 5' RACE reads. In the table there are about 360,000 distinct CDR3 sequences, approximately 20% of which are singletons. The CDR3 sequence is 14 residues long. Germline V gives CDR1 DFQATT, CDR2 SNEGSKA (reference sequence). V shed 6 bases and J shed 8 bases, with 20 bases lying between them. J is TRBJ2-1 and V is TRBV20-1; possible D gene TRBD2, 5 bases. The TCR sequence derives from a male donor with ankylosing spondylitis or in good health (not recorded which). Sequencing used blood, either unsorted or a sorted T cell fraction (not recorded which). CDR3 residues: CSALRTYPSDEQFF. The CDR3 bases are TGCAGTGCCCTCCGGACTTATCCCTCCGATGAGCAGTTCTTC.